The 18 T cell receptor beta chains given below trace back to one sample, sequenced in a study of cytomegalovirus exposure and HLA in healthy donors. The PCR used 60 Vbeta and 13 Jbeta primers. Method: immunoSEQ multiplex PCR; TCRdb's copy keeps in-frame clones and lacks some. The sample lists fewer than 300,000 clones, roughly 80% seen once, with about 0.3% in the top ten. Sample: PBMCs. Receptor source: a girl aged 2 to 9 in good health and CMV-seronegative.

This chain connects TRBV10-3 to TRBJ2-2; tentative D call: TRBD2 (6 bases). The ends were cut back, 8 bases at V and 4 bases at J, with 11 bases in the middle. Germline CDR1 is ENHRY and CDR2 is SYGVKD. CDR3 length equals 13 residues. CDR3 bases: TGTGCCATCGGCCGGGACTTCACCGGGGAGCTGTTTTTT. Encoded protein: CAIGRDFTGELFF.

This rearrangement joins TRBV14 to TRBJ2-5; D may be TRBD2 (5 bases). CDR3 size: 14 residues. V was pared by 2 bases and J by 1 base, with 8 bases between. Germline CDR1 and CDR2: SGHDN and FVKESK. The CDR3, as DNA: TGTGCCAGCAGCCAACTAGCAATCCAAGAGACCCAGTACTTC. It yields the protein CASSQLAIQETQYF.

The chain couples TRBV18 to TRBJ1-1; 8 bases agree with TRBD1. The CDR3 contains 15 residues. CDR1 is KGHSH and CDR2 is LQKENI in the germline V gene. After removal of 0 bases from V and 4 bases from J, the junction contained 4 bases not matched to a gene. The CDR3: CASSPPNRGSTEAFF. CDR3 sequence (DNA): TGTGCCAGCTCACCACCGAACAGGGGGAGCACTGAAGCTTTCTTT.

The DNA for the CDR3 is TGCGCCAGCAGCCAAGACAACACCGGAGGAAGGACAGATACGCAGTATTTT. Translated, it gives CASSQDNTGGRTDTQYF. J is TRBJ2-3 and V is TRBV4-1; D is possibly TRBD2 (5 bases). Per germline, CDR1 MGHRA and CDR2 YSYEKL. V gave up 0 bases and J gave up 3 bases, with 16 bases separating them. This CDR3 has 17 residues.

V usage is TRBV11-2 and J usage is TRBJ1-1; TRBD1 matches at 7 bases. With V trimmed by 3 bases and J by 3 bases, 4 bases remained unmatched. The CDR3 covers 14 residues. Germline loops: CDR1 SGHAT, CDR2 FQNNGV. The CDR3 DNA is TGTGCCAGCAGCTTCCCGGGACAGTACACTGAAGCTTTCTTT. It specifies CASSFPGQYTEAFF.

The chain employs TRBV5-4 and TRBJ1-1; TRBD1 is a possible D gene (5 bases). Germline CDR1 is SGHNT and CDR2 is YYREEE (reference sequence). Trimming shortened V by 1 base and J by 7 bases, and 23 bases separated the two germline ends. The CDR3 is made up of 17 amino acids. The CDR3 DNA reads as TGTGCCAGCAGCTTGTATCCAGGGCTCTTGATTAATGATGAAGCTTTCTTT. Amino acids: CASSLYPGLLINDEAFF.

The rearrangement uses TRBV5-1 and TRBJ1-2; D gene unclear. From germline, CDR1 is SGHRS and CDR2 YFSETQ. The CDR3 totals 17 residues. V shed 0 bases and J shed 0 bases, with 15 bases lying between them. CDR3 loop: CASSLGAATTANYGYTF. The CDR3 nucleotides are TGCGCCAGCAGCTTGGGGGCAGCCACCACAGCTAACTATGGCTACACCTTC.

The V and J genes are TRBV30 and TRBJ2-1; TRBD2 might be the D (5 bases). Between the trimmed V and J ends, which lost 0 bases and 0 bases, there was a span of 9 bases. The CDR3 runs 15 residues. Per germline, CDR1 GTSNPN and CDR2 SVGIG (reference sequence). The CDR3 sequence: CAWSVAGSSYNEQFF. DNA of the CDR3: TGTGCCTGGAGTGTCGCTGGGAGCTCCTACAATGAGCAGTTCTTC.

The chain has TRBV7-4 and TRBJ1-1; tentatively, D is TRBD1 (5 bases). The V end lost 4 bases, the J end lost 1 base, and 13 bases lay between the germline ends. Germline CDR1 SGHVT, CDR2 SQSDAQ. The CDR3 is 15 residues long. The CDR3 protein is CASSSQKTGNTEAFF. Here the CDR3 DNA reads TGTGCCAGCAGCTCCCAAAAAACAGGGAACACTGAAGCTTTCTTT.

This clone appeared a single time. This chain uses TRBV2 with TRBJ1-1; TRBD1 aligns across 7 bases. This CDR3 region has 13 residues. The ends lost 7 bases at V and 2 bases at J; junction bases unmatched: 4. CDR1 is SNHLY, CDR2 FYNNEI, per germline. The CDR3 sequence: CASTRDSNTEAFF. The CDR3 DNA is TGTGCCAGCACCAGGGACAGTAACACTGAAGCTTTCTTT.

The rearrangement uses TRBV30 and TRBJ2-7; 9 bases align to TRBD1. In germline, CDR1 is GTSNPN, CDR2 SVGIG (reference sequence). The CDR3 totals 12 residues. Trimming at V came to 3 bases and at J to 6 bases, leaving 3 bases not matched to a gene. For the CDR3, the DNA is TGTGCCTGGAGCGGGACAGGGTCCGAGCAGTACTTC. Its translation: CAWSGTGSEQYF.

J is TRBJ2-1 and V is TRBV29-1, with TRBD2 matching over 7 bases. V lost 5 bases, J lost 4 bases, and 8 bases stayed unmatched. Germline V gene lookup returns CDR1 SQVTM and CDR2 ANQGSEA. CDR3 length equals 14 residues. The CDR3: CSVRGGSTYNEQFF. CDR3 DNA: TGCAGCGTTAGGGGAGGGTCTACGTACAATGAGCAGTTCTTC.

This chain joins TRBV6-5 and TRBJ2-7; a weak D match, TRBD1 (5 bases). This CDR3 is 16 amino acids long. Trimming cost V 0 bases and J 4 bases, with 16 bases left between them. The germline gives CDR1 MNHEY, CDR2 SVGAGI. CDR3 protein: CASSYSLWAGSYEQYF. The DNA of the CDR3 is TGTGCCAGCAGTTACTCGCTTTGGGCAGGGTCGTACGAGCAGTACTTC.

The chain uses TRBV10-1 and TRBJ1-5; D not resolved. Germline CDR1 reads WNHNN; CDR2 reads SYGVQD (reference sequence). Trimming stripped 2 bases from V and 0 bases from J, with 11 bases between. CDR3 length equals 16 residues. The CDR3 reads CASSESQDISNQPQHF. CDR3 DNA: TGCGCCAGCAGTGAGAGCCAAGACATTAGCAATCAGCCCCAGCATTTT.

V is TRBV30 and J is TRBJ2-2, with TRBD1 matching 8 bases. Germline lookup yields CDR1 GTSNPN and CDR2 SVGIG (reference sequence). The CDR3 runs 14 residues. V lost 5 bases to trimming and J lost 3 bases; unmatched junction nucleotides: 5. The CDR3 DNA is TGTGCCTGGGGACAGGGTGGTTACACCGGGGAGCTGTTTTTT. It translates to CAWGQGGYTGELFF.

The rearrangement uses TRBV6-6 and TRBJ2-7; a weak D match, TRBD2 (7 bases). Per the germline V gene, CDR1 is MNHNY and CDR2 is SVGAGI (reference sequence). The CDR3 sequence is 14 residues long. The V gene lost 7 bases and the J gene lost 5 bases, with 18 bases spanning the gap. CDR3 amino acids: CASNLQGGLNEQYF. The CDR3 DNA sequence: TGTGCCAGCAACTTACAGGGAGGGCTGAACGAGCAGTACTTC.

The V and J genes are TRBV28 and TRBJ2-4; TRBD2 might be the D (6 bases). This CDR3 is built from 16 residues. Per germline, CDR1 MDHEN and CDR2 SYDVKM. The V and J ends lost 3 bases and 1 base respectively, with 13 bases between them. CDR3 DNA: TGTGCCAGCAGTTTGAACGCCGCGGGGGCCAAAAACATTCAGTACTTC. Translating it yields CASSLNAAGAKNIQYF.

In this sample, this clone turned up once. The V gene is TRBV27, the J gene TRBJ2-4, with TRBD1 as a possible D gene (6 bases). Germline V gene data show CDR1 as MNHEY and CDR2 as SMNVEV (reference sequence). V was shortened by 6 bases and J by 1 base, with 13 bases between the two germline ends. The CDR3 runs 15 residues. In DNA, the CDR3 is TGTGCCAGCAGGCAGCAGGGGTGGGCCAAAAACATTCAGTACTTC. This codes for CASRQQGWAKNIQYF.